This entry concerns a single T cell receptor (beta chain). Its specificity is unknown. The CDR3 covers 15 residues. Total RNA, at roughly 3.5 ug, went into every TCR library. Addition of UMIs with a 6-nucleotide sample barcode was achieved by template switching. Two nested PCRs, of approximately 16 and 10 cycles, processed TCRalpha and TCRbeta cDNA. TCRdb reanalyzed the 5' RACE reads and collapses them to one entry per CDR3 protein, without DNA. In all, the sample yields about 420,000 distinct CDR3 sequences. The data are from a study of monozygotic twins with inflammatory bowel disease. Overall study findings and caveats: Compared with healthy twins, IBD patients shared fewer clonotypes with others, especially with disease activity.

The V gene is TRBV12-3 or TRBV12-4, the J gene TRBJ2-3; TCRdb lists TRBD1, though no DNA is available to test this call. The receptor was isolated from a human donor with ulcerative colitis or Crohn's disease, or a healthy co-twin of an affected twin (not recorded which). Sequenced sample: blood. CDR3 amino acids: CASSTLGRPADTQYF.